The entry below describes one T cell receptor beta chain. Its antigen is still unknown. The data were obtained in a study of cytomegalovirus exposure and HLA in healthy donors. Whole-study results and caveats: It was 150 or so TCR beta chains that were listed as cytomegalovirus-associated.

Germline assignment: CDR1 MGHRA and CDR2 YSYEKL. The CDR3 covers 16 residues. The V segment lost 4 bases and the J segment 2 bases; nucleotides outside the gene matches: 9. The table came from immunoSEQ multiplex PCR; TCRdb's copy has only in-frame clones and leaves some out. The table has 150,000 to 200,000 clones, roughly 90% seen once. Input material: PBMCs. This TCR was sampled from a man younger than 35 in good health and CMV-seropositive. The chain is built from TRBV4-1 and TRBJ2-5, with 8 bases lining up with TRBD1. CDR3 DNA: TGCGCCAGCAGCCCCCACAGGGGGGCGGAGCAAGAGACCCAGTACTTC. Protein product: CASSPHRGAEQETQYF.